Following are 8 T cell receptor beta chains from one sample sequenced in a study of T cells in localized non-small cell lung cancer. Sequencing used immunoSEQ multiplex PCR; TCRdb keeps in-frame clones, though not all of them. The table has approximately 72,000 clones, around four fifths seen once. The sequencing here drew on peripheral blood, taken before any cancer treatment. These receptors were collected from an older female donor with stage I lung adenocarcinoma.

This clone was detected only once. The junction and the germline gene differ at one end; a read error may be behind it. The chain uses TRBV5-3 and TRBJ2-1; D perhaps matches TRBD1 (6 bases). TRBV5-3 is identified as an open reading frame with a role that is uncertain. The CDR3 spans 15 residues. DNA of the CDR3: TGTGCCAGCAGCTCGGGACACAACTCCTACAATGAGCAGTTCTTC. The encoded protein is CASSSGHNSYNEQFF.

The rearrangement uses TRBV7-3 and TRBJ2-1, with D possibly being TRBD1 (6 bases). The CDR3 contains 17 residues. V gave up 5 bases and J gave up 4 bases, with 21 bases separating them. Per the germline V gene, CDR1 is SGHTA and CDR2 is FQGTGA. The CDR3 nucleotides read TGTGCCAGCAGCCCAAGTCCCCAGGGGTCTAGTTACAATGAGCAGTTCTTC. It is translated as CASSPSPQGSSYNEQFF.

The sample holds one count of this clone. The rearrangement joins TRBV5-1 to TRBJ2-6; D not resolved. CDR3 length: 16 residues. Germline CDR1 is SGHRS and CDR2 is YFSETQ. The germline V and J ends were trimmed by 0 bases and 0 bases, with 7 bases remaining between them. The CDR3 DNA is TGCGCCAGCAGCTTGGGGACCGCCTCTGGGGCCAACGTCCTGACTTTC. Translation gives CASSLGTASGANVLTF.

This chain links TRBV5-1 with TRBJ2-3; 9 nucleotides align to TRBD1. V was clipped by 0 bases and J by 5 bases; unmatched bases: 4. The CDR3 has 15 amino acids. The V gene's germline CDR1 is SGHRS and CDR2 YFSETQ. The CDR3 DNA is TGCGCCAGCAGCTTGGAGGGACAGGGTCGAGATACGCAGTATTTT. It translates to CASSLEGQGRDTQYF. The whole variable domain, remainder taken from reference TRBV5-1 and TRBJ2-3, is KAGVTQTPRYLIKTRGQQVTLSCSPISGHRSVSWYQQTPGQGLQFLFEYFSETQRNKGNFPGRFSGRQFSNSRSEMNVSTLELGDSALYLCASSLEGQGRDTQYFGPGTRLTVL.

This chain joins TRBV9 and TRBJ1-2, with 9 bases that match TRBD1. CDR1 is SGDLS and CDR2 is YYNGEE in the germline V gene. Unmatched junction bases numbered 12, after V lost 5 bases and J lost 7 bases. The CDR3 runs 15 residues. CDR3 residues: CASSLTGTGYRGYTF. The CDR3 coding sequence is TGTGCCAGCAGTCTAACCGGGACAGGGTATCGTGGCTACACCTTC. The variable domain in full, completed from reference TRBV9 and TRBJ1-2, reads DSGVTQTPKHLITATGQRVTLRCSPRSGDLSVYWYQQSLDQGLQFLIQYYNGEERAKGNILERFSAQQFPDLHSELNLSSLELGDSALYFCASSLTGTGYRGYTFGSGTRLTVV.

The chain combines TRBV4-1 with TRBJ2-1, with 10 bases aligning to TRBD2. The CDR3 consists of 20 residues. Germline V lookup: CDR1 MGHRA, CDR2 YSYEKL. J lost 1 base, V lost 1 base, and 13 bases had no gene match. The CDR3 nucleotides read TGCGCCAGCAGCCAAGCGGGATTAGCGGGAGGCTCCTGGTCCTACAATGAGCAGTTCTTC. Protein product: CASSQAGLAGGSWSYNEQFF.

The chain is built from TRBV25-1 and TRBJ1-1; 7 nucleotides align to TRBD1. The CDR3 extends over 15 amino acids. CDR1 and CDR2 from the germline V gene are MGHDK and SYGVNS. The ends lost 3 bases at V and 7 bases at J; junction bases unmatched: 11. This CDR3 is CASSDSRTGLIEAFF. CDR3 coding DNA: TGTGCCAGCAGTGACTCCCGGACAGGCCTCATTGAAGCTTTCTTT.

This clone was observed a handful of times. The J gene is TRBJ2-1, the V gene TRBV7-9; 7 bases are a match to TRBD2. Unmatched junction bases numbered 5, after V lost 1 base and J lost 8 bases. Germline loops: CDR1 SEHNR, CDR2 FQNEAQ (reference sequence). This CDR3 has 14 residues. The CDR3 DNA is TGTGCCAGCAGCTTAGGCGGGAGTTCCCATGAGCAGTTCTTC. Its protein is CASSLGGSSHEQFF.